Following are 26 T cell receptor beta chains from one sample sequenced in a study of lymphopenia after photon versus proton radiotherapy (dated by TCRdb to about 2019). The library was built by means of the immunoSEQ multiplex PCR assay. What TCRdb holds here is the immuneACCESS table cut down to in-frame rearrangements. Part of the clones is not present; checked against another copy, under half of the missing clones reflect an unresolved V gene, and the others are unexplained. This sample gives 30,000 to 40,000 clones in total; about 93% of them show up just once. 12% to 15% of the sample is held by the ten biggest clonotypes. The sample was peripheral blood, taken from a patient treated with photon-based radiotherapy. The receptors stem from a man aged 55 to 70 with cholangiocarcinoma.

The rearrangement links TRBV7-2 to TRBJ2-2, with 8 positions matching TRBD1. Germline V lookup: CDR1 SGHTA, CDR2 FQGNSA. This CDR3 spans 15 amino acids. The J segment lost 7 bases and the V segment lost 5 bases, leaving 9 bases of the junction unmatched. The CDR3 sequence: CASSPQQGANGELFF. The CDR3 DNA is TGTGCCAGCAGCCCGCAGCAGGGGGCGAACGGGGAGCTGTTTTTT. Using reference TRBV7-2 and TRBJ2-2 for the parts outside the CDR3, the full variable domain is GAGVSQSPSNKVTEKGKDVELRCDPISGHTALYWYRQSLGQGLEFLIYFQGNSAPDKSGLPSDRFSAERTGGSVSTLTIQRTQQEDSAVYLCASSPQQGANGELFFGEGSRLTVL.

The rearrangement uses TRBV7-2 and TRBJ1-5; TRBD1 might be the D (5 bases). Germline loops: CDR1 SGHTA, CDR2 FQGNSA. The CDR3 contains 13 residues. With 6 bases removed from V and 7 bases from J, the gap between germline ends came to 13 bases. The CDR3 is CASRGGFGQPQHF. CDR3 DNA sequence: TGTGCCAGCAGGGGGGGGTTCGGGCAGCCCCAGCATTTT.

In DNA, the CDR3 is TGTGCCAGTAGAGGAGGGCTTCGGTACAATGAGCAGTTCTTC. The encoded protein is CASRGGLRYNEQFF. The chain combines TRBV19 with TRBJ2-1, with D maybe TRBD2 (6 bases). The CDR3 loop spans 14 amino acids. V dropped 6 bases and J dropped 4 bases, with 13 bases sitting between them. Germline assignment: CDR1 LNHDA and CDR2 SQIVND (reference sequence).

The chain has TRBV6-6 and TRBJ2-1; D is possibly TRBD2 (5 bases). Trimming pared 5 bases from V and 0 bases from J, leaving 11 bases between. The CDR3 extends over 15 amino acids. CDR1 MNHNY and CDR2 SVGAGI come from the germline V gene (reference sequence). CDR3 in DNA: TGTGCCAGCAGTGTCTTAGGGAGCTCCTACAATGAGCAGTTCTTC. Translation gives CASSVLGSSYNEQFF.

The DNA for the CDR3 is TGTGCCAGCAGCCTAGGGCGAGCCAGCGACATTCAGTACTTC. Translated, it gives CASSLGRASDIQYF. The rearrangement joins TRBV7-9 to TRBJ2-4; D remains ambiguous. Deletions cut 5 bases from V and 8 bases from J, with 16 bases between. CDR1 is SEHNR and CDR2 is FQNEAQ in the germline V gene (reference sequence). The CDR3 is 14 residues long.

The chain carries TRBV6-6 and TRBJ1-5; the D is unclear. This CDR3 region has 13 residues. Germline values: CDR1 MNHNY, CDR2 SVGAGI (reference sequence). With 2 bases removed from V and 6 bases from J, the gap between germline ends came to 8 bases. The CDR3 DNA follows: TGTGCCAGCAGTTACGGAGGGAGTCAGCCCCAGCATTTT. Translated: CASSYGGSQPQHF.

The chain combines TRBV5-1 with TRBJ2-5, with D perhaps TRBD1 (6 bases). This CDR3 has 13 residues. Germline lookup yields CDR1 SGHRS and CDR2 YFSETQ. V was cut by 0 bases and J by 6 bases, with 9 bases left in between. CDR3 coding DNA: TGCGCCAGCAGCTTGGGGACAGTTCAGACCCAGTACTTC. Protein product: CASSLGTVQTQYF.

V is TRBV5-1 and J is TRBJ2-2, with a tentative D call TRBD1 (5 bases). V dropped 4 bases and J dropped 5 bases, with 9 bases sitting between them. CDR3 length equals 13 residues. Germline V CDR1 and CDR2: SGHRS, YFSETQ. DNA for the CDR3: TGCGCCAGCAGCCAGCAGGGTACCGGGGAGCTGTTTTTT. Amino acids: CASSQQGTGELFF.

The V and J genes are TRBV19 and TRBJ2-7, with D tentatively TRBD2 (6 bases). Trimming left V 6 bases short and J 1 base short, with 10 bases between. Germline lookup yields CDR1 LNHDA and CDR2 SQIVND (reference sequence). The CDR3 totals 13 residues. The CDR3 region has the DNA TGTGCCAGTAGCAACGGAGGGTCCTACGAGCAGTACTTC. Translating gives CASSNGGSYEQYF.

The chain has TRBV19 and TRBJ2-1, with TRBD2 matching 9 bases. Germline assignment: CDR1 LNHDA and CDR2 SQIVND (reference sequence). This CDR3 region has 13 residues. With 5 bases clipped from V and 12 bases from J, the junction kept 8 bases outside the gene matches. In DNA form, the CDR3 reads TGTGCCAGTAGTGGCGGGGGGGTAGGTCGGCAGTTCTTC. It encodes CASSGGGVGRQFF.

The chain is built from TRBV19 and TRBJ2-2; D tentatively fits TRBD1 or TRBD2 (5 bases each). From germline, CDR1 is LNHDA and CDR2 SQIVND (reference sequence). This CDR3 is built from 14 residues. The ends were cut back, 7 bases at V and 7 bases at J, with 16 bases in the middle. The CDR3 DNA reads TGTGCCAGTATTCGGGGCAGGATTGGCGGGGAGCTGTTTTTT. This encodes CASIRGRIGGELFF.

This chain's CDR3 is CASTSLSGANTGELFF. The CDR3 coding sequence is TGTGCCAGCACCTCCTTGTCGGGCGCGAACACCGGGGAGCTGTTTTTT. The chain combines TRBV5-4 with TRBJ2-2; the D is unclear. The CDR3 is 16 amino acids. Trimming removed 6 bases at V and 0 bases at J, with 15 bases between. Per germline, CDR1 SGHNT and CDR2 YYREEE (reference sequence).

This chain links TRBV28 with TRBJ1-6, with D unresolved. V was cut by 6 bases and J by 5 bases, with 17 bases left in between. This CDR3 has 16 residues. From germline, CDR1 is MDHEN and CDR2 SYDVKM. CDR3 region: CASRGSAGLNNSPLHF. CDR3 coding DNA: TGTGCCAGCAGAGGGTCGGCCGGATTAAATAATTCACCCCTCCACTTT.

The V and J genes are TRBV27 and TRBJ2-3; possibly TRBD2 for D (5 bases). The germline V gene encodes CDR1 MNHEY and CDR2 SMNVEV (reference sequence). This CDR3 is 13 amino acids long. The ends were cut back, 6 bases at V and 6 bases at J, with 13 bases in the middle. Written as DNA, the CDR3 is TGTGCCAGCAGGGCGGACTCGCGGGATACGCAGTATTTT. Translated: CASRADSRDTQYF.

The chain has TRBV4-3 and TRBJ1-6; D remains unclear. V lost 2 bases, J lost 6 bases, and 5 bases lay in between. CDR3 size: 13 residues. CDR1 is LGHNA, CDR2 YSLEER, per germline. The CDR3 DNA reads TGCGCCAGCAGCCAAAACGGTAATTCACCCCTCCACTTT. This codes for CASSQNGNSPLHF.

This chain connects TRBV19 to TRBJ2-7, with TRBD1 as a possible D gene (6 bases). This CDR3 region has 12 residues. Looked up from germline, CDR1 is LNHDA and CDR2 is SQIVND (reference sequence). Trimming took off 5 bases at V and 3 bases at J, with 8 bases between the two ends. CDR3 coding DNA: TGTGCCAGTAGTGGACAGCTCTACGAGCAGTACTTC. It yields the protein CASSGQLYEQYF.

V gene TRBV18 combines with J gene TRBJ1-1; perhaps TRBD1 as D (5 bases). V shed 2 bases and J shed 4 bases, with 8 bases lying between them. The CDR3 is 13 amino acids. CDR1 and CDR2 (germline): KGHSH, LQKENI. This CDR3 is CASSPEGFTEAFF. The CDR3 bases are TGTGCCAGCTCACCAGAGGGGTTCACTGAAGCTTTCTTT.

The rearrangement joins TRBV7-2 to TRBJ2-7, with D perhaps TRBD1 (6 bases). The germline gives CDR1 SGHTA, CDR2 FQGNSA. Between the trimmed V and J ends, which lost 5 bases and 1 base, there was a span of 12 bases. The CDR3 loop spans 14 amino acids. The CDR3 protein is CASSQVTGSYEQYF. The CDR3 region has the DNA TGTGCCAGCAGCCAAGTCACAGGGTCCTACGAGCAGTACTTC.

The CDR3 bases are TGTGCCAGCAGCCCAGGGGAACTACGGGTCTACGAGCAGTACTTC. As protein: CASSPGELRVYEQYF. The rearrangement links TRBV28 to TRBJ2-7, with D possibly TRBD1 on 6 matching bases. Germline V gene sequence: CDR1 MDHEN, CDR2 SYDVKM. The V gene lost 6 bases and the J gene lost 3 bases, with 18 bases spanning the gap. CDR3 length equals 15 residues.

The chain has TRBV15 and TRBJ1-3; 7 nucleotides align to TRBD1. The CDR3 loop spans 17 amino acids. With V trimmed by 5 bases and J by 2 bases, 12 bases remained unmatched. CDR1 is LNHNV, CDR2 YYDKDF, per germline (reference sequence). This CDR3 is CATSVNPPGTAGNTIYF. As DNA, the CDR3 is TGTGCCACCAGCGTCAACCCTCCCGGGACAGCTGGAAACACCATATATTTT.

The chain is built from TRBV2 and TRBJ1-1; maybe TRBD1 (6 bases). CDR1 is SNHLY, CDR2 FYNNEI, per germline. This CDR3 has 16 residues. The ends were cut back, 3 bases at V and 3 bases at J, with 17 bases in the middle. The CDR3, as DNA: TGTGCCAGCAGTGATAGTGGCCTGGGGGCTGACACTGAAGCTTTCTTT. As protein: CASSDSGLGADTEAFF. The complete variable domain, with remaining parts taken from reference TRBV2 and TRBJ1-1, reads EPEVTQTPSHQVTQMGQEVILRCVPISNHLYFYWYRQILGQKVEFLVSFYNNEISEKSEIFDDQFSVERPDGSNFTLKIRSTKLEDSAMYFCASSDSGLGADTEAFFGQGTRLTVV.

In DNA form, the CDR3 reads TGTGCCAGCAGTTTCCAGAGCGGGAGGGCCGAAGAGACCCAGTACTTC. Its protein product is CASSFQSGRAEETQYF. J is TRBJ2-5 and V is TRBV28; 10 bases match TRBD2. Germline V lookup: CDR1 MDHEN, CDR2 SYDVKM. V lost 3 bases to trimming and J lost 3 bases; unmatched junction nucleotides: 7. The CDR3 has 16 amino acids.

For the CDR3, the DNA is TGTGCCAGCAGTGAACGGACAGGGGGGCAAGACGGGACCCAGTACTTC. It codes for CASSERTGGQDGTQYF. The V gene is TRBV6-1, the J gene TRBJ2-5, with TRBD1 matching over 10 bases. CDR1 is MNHNS, CDR2 SASEGT, per germline. The V and J ends lost 2 bases and 7 bases, in that order; junction bases with no gene match: 10. The CDR3 has 16 residues.

The chain is built from TRBV19 and TRBJ2-5; D might be TRBD1 (6 bases). The germline CDR1 and CDR2 sequences are LNHDA and SQIVND (reference sequence). Trimming left V 5 bases short and J 4 bases short, with 8 bases between. The CDR3 is 12 residues long. CDR3 amino acids: CASSVTGETQYF. The CDR3 region has the DNA TGTGCCAGTAGTGTGACAGGAGAGACCCAGTACTTC.

This sequence joins TRBV4-2 and TRBJ2-1; 10 bases fit TRBD1. CDR1 and CDR2 (germline): LGHNA, YNFKEQ. CDR3 length: 14 amino acids. The J segment lost 6 bases and the V segment lost 3 bases, leaving 2 bases of the junction unmatched. CDR3 sequence reads: CASSQRTGGNEQFF. The CDR3 coding sequence is TGTGCCAGCAGCCAGCGGACAGGGGGCAATGAGCAGTTCTTC.

This sequence joins TRBV21-1 and TRBJ2-3. TRBV21-1 is a pseudogene. CDR3 length equals 18 residues. CDR3 DNA: TGTGCCAGCAGCAAAAGGGGAGTAGGGGCAAATAGCACAGATACGCAGTATTTT. It specifies CASSKRGVGANSTDTQYF.